This T cell receptor beta chain came from a study of CD8+ T cells in alopecia areata. Findings and limits, study-wide: Shared TCR sequences were less clear between patients than in mice, possibly partly from HLA diversity. Lesional scalp, especially alopecia totalis/universalis, showed higher clonality than normal scalp. Besides other cells, scalp samples also yield sequences of resident alphabeta T cells from normal skin.

The CDR3 contains 13 residues. CDR1 and CDR2 (germline): MNHNS, SASEGT. The V end was cut by 3 bases, the J end by 2 bases, with 8 bases between. Extracted RNA was reverse transcribed into cDNA, the sequencing template. The protocol was immunoSEQ multiplex PCR, while the TCRdb copy is restricted to in-frame clones and leaves out a portion. This sample has 200,000 to 250,000 clones, with 56% found just once. Comment on this clone: As yet, its antigen is unknown.

The chain carries TRBV6-1 and TRBJ2-7; D remains unclear. Sequencing was performed on CD8+ T cells sorted from blood. This receptor was obtained from a human donor in good health. The CDR3 sequence is CASSEARTYEQYF. CDR3 in DNA: TGTGCCAGCAGTGAGGCCAGGACCTACGAGCAGTACTTC.